These 17 T cell receptor beta chains were all obtained from the same sample, sequenced in a study of blood T cell repertoires in COVID-19. TCRdb's table, derived via immunoSEQ multiplex PCR, lists solely in-frame clones and lacks some. This sample yields just under 350,000 clones, of which 65% to 85% are seen a single time; approximately 3.1% belongs to the top ten. Sequencing was carried out using peripheral blood. The receptors were sampled from a young man with active or convalescent COVID-19.

The chain is built from TRBV6-5 and TRBJ1-2; 10 bases are a match to TRBD1. From germline, CDR1 is MNHEY and CDR2 SVGAGI. This CDR3 comprises 14 residues. V lost 6 bases, J lost 7 bases, and 8 bases stayed unmatched. CDR3 sequence reads: CASRSRDRGFGYTF. CDR3 in DNA: TGTGCCAGCAGGTCCCGGGACAGGGGTTTTGGCTACACCTTC.

This clone was seen only a few times. The J gene is TRBJ2-3, the V gene TRBV9; 8 positions agree with TRBD1. Germline V gene lookup returns CDR1 SGDLS and CDR2 YYNGEE. V dropped 3 bases and J dropped 4; count of bases not matched to a gene: 10. The CDR3 is made up of 16 amino acids. The chain's CDR3 is CASSAPGGIGSDTQYF. The CDR3 nucleotides read TGTGCCAGCAGCGCCCCAGGGGGCATCGGTTCAGATACGCAGTATTTT.

This clone was counted a single time. V is TRBV5-4 and J is TRBJ2-1, with D hard to call. V gave up 3 bases and J gave up 10 bases, with 11 bases separating them. CDR3 size: 12 residues. Per germline, CDR1 SGHNT and CDR2 YYREEE (reference sequence). As DNA, the CDR3 is TGTGCCAGCAGCTGGCAACTGGGCGAGCAGTTCTTC. Amino acid sequence: CASSWQLGEQFF.

The chain links TRBV6-6 to TRBJ1-1, with D perhaps TRBD1 (5 bases). The CDR3 sequence is 15 residues long. The germline V gene encodes CDR1 MNHNY and CDR2 SVGAGI (reference sequence). V was cut by 1 base and J by 1 base, with 10 bases left in between. The CDR3 DNA reads as TGTGCCAGCAGTTACTGGGGGGGGTCGAACACTGAAGCTTTCTTT. This encodes CASSYWGGSNTEAFF.

The chain uses TRBV6-5 and TRBJ2-1; TRBD2 matches at 9 bases. Germline CDR1 reads MNHEY; CDR2 reads SVGAGI. The CDR3 spans 15 residues. J was trimmed by 6 bases and V by 5 bases; bases with no gene match: 8. The DNA of the CDR3 is TGTGCCAGCAGTACCCGAGGTAGCGGGGGCAATGAGCAGTTCTTC. It translates to CASSTRGSGGNEQFF.

The rearrangement uses TRBV23-1 and TRBJ1-3, with 9 bases identical to TRBD1. TRBV23-1 carries the ORF label, with uncertain function. V gave up 4 bases and J gave up 0 bases; unmatched junction bases: 7. The CDR3 covers 17 residues. CDR3 sequence: CASSPGGTGFSGNTIYF. CDR3 in DNA: TGCGCCAGCAGTCCGGGGGGGACAGGGTTCTCTGGAAACACCATATATTTT.

The chain combines TRBV6-1 with TRBJ2-7; TRBD1 matches at 8 bases. The V gene's germline CDR1 is MNHNS and CDR2 SASEGT. The junction had 2 bases not matched to a gene; V was cut back by 1 base and J by 3 bases. The CDR3 sequence is 14 residues long. CDR3 DNA: TGTGCCAGCAGTGAAGTTGACAGGGGCTACGAGCAGTACTTC. This sequence encodes CASSEVDRGYEQYF.

This rearrangement joins TRBV18 to TRBJ1-1; 8 bases agree with TRBD1. The CDR3 spans 15 residues. CDR1 and CDR2 from the germline V gene are KGHSH and LQKENI. Unmatched junction bases numbered 6, after V lost 1 base and J lost 5 bases. CDR3 in DNA: TGTGCCAGCTCACCACAAGGACAGGGTGTGACTGAAGCTTTCTTT. It encodes CASSPQGQGVTEAFF.

This clone was detected once. The chain carries TRBV6-5 and TRBJ1-5, with TRBD1 matching over 7 bases. Germline loops: CDR1 MNHEY, CDR2 SVGAGI. The CDR3 sequence is 14 residues long. V trimming: 6 bases; J trimming: 3 bases; junction bases outside the gene matches: 5. CDR3 nucleotide sequence: TGTGCCAGCAGAGAGGAGGGGGCCAATCAGCCCCAGCATTTT. It specifies CASREEGANQPQHF.

The chain joins TRBV5-1 to TRBJ2-5, with D possibly TRBD1 on 5 matching bases. CDR1 SGHRS and CDR2 YFSETQ come from the germline V gene. V was trimmed by 0 bases and J by 3 bases, leaving 12 bases between them. This CDR3 has 15 amino acids. In DNA form, the CDR3 reads TGCGCCAGCAGCTTGGTACCAGGGATTAAAGAGACCCAGTACTTC. It codes for CASSLVPGIKETQYF.

This chain joins TRBV5-1 and TRBJ2-5; D perhaps matches TRBD2 (5 bases). There are 13 residues in the CDR3. V shed 0 bases and J shed 3 bases, with 6 bases lying between them. CDR1 is SGHRS, CDR2 YFSETQ, per germline. The CDR3 nucleotides read TGCGCCAGCAGCTTGGAACTAGAAGAGACCCAGTACTTC. Translated, it gives CASSLELEETQYF.

This sequence joins TRBV11-3 and TRBJ1-3; the D is unclear. Trimming pared 3 bases from V and 3 bases from J, leaving 3 bases between. The CDR3 covers 12 residues. The germline V gene has CDR1 SGHNT and CDR2 YENEEA. The CDR3 protein is CASSLSGNTIYF. The CDR3 bases are TGTGCCAGCAGCTTGAGTGGAAACACCATATATTTT.

The chain uses TRBV28 and TRBJ2-2, with 8 bases fitting TRBD1. The CDR3 contains 15 residues. The germline V gene encodes CDR1 MDHEN and CDR2 SYDVKM. V shed 5 bases and J 5 bases; nucleotides not matched to a gene: 7. In DNA, the CDR3 is TGTGCCAGCAGTGCAAGACAGGGGTGGACCGGGGAGCTGTTTTTT. Translated: CASSARQGWTGELFF.

This rearrangement joins TRBV2 to TRBJ2-1, with 8 bases fitting TRBD2. J lost 4 bases, V lost 0 bases, and 17 bases had no gene match. The CDR3 spans 20 residues. In germline, CDR1 is SNHLY, CDR2 FYNNEI. The CDR3 DNA sequence: TGTGCCAGCAGTGAAGCGCTTCGGGGCGGGAGGTTTACCCTGTACAATGAGCAGTTCTTC. Amino acids: CASSEALRGGRFTLYNEQFF.

The genes are TRBV6-5 and TRBJ1-3, with D maybe TRBD1 (5 bases). V was trimmed by 5 bases and J by 2 bases, leaving 10 bases between them. This CDR3 contains 14 residues. Germline CDR1 is MNHEY and CDR2 is SVGAGI. The CDR3 sequence: CASSQGLPGNTIYF. CDR3 DNA sequence: TGTGCCAGCAGTCAGGGACTCCCTGGAAACACCATATATTTT.

This clone was detected only once. The chain joins TRBV15 to TRBJ2-2; 10 nucleotides match TRBD1. Unmatched junction bases numbered 10, after V lost 8 bases and J lost 4 bases. CDR1 LNHNV and CDR2 YYDKDF come from the germline V gene (reference sequence). This CDR3 has 16 residues. In nucleotides, the CDR3 is TGTGCCACCGAACCCCGGGACAGGGGTGGCACCGGGGAGCTGTTTTTT. Its translation is CATEPRDRGGTGELFF.

The gene calls are TRBV27 and TRBJ1-1, with D maybe TRBD1 (5 bases). The CDR3 contains 13 residues. Germline lookup yields CDR1 MNHEY and CDR2 SMNVEV (reference sequence). The V end lost 4 bases, the J end lost 5 bases, and 11 bases lay between the germline ends. The CDR3 loop reads CASSWGGRTEAFF. The CDR3 DNA reads TGTGCCAGCAGTTGGGGGGGGAGGACTGAAGCTTTCTTT.